The 19 T cell receptor beta chains below all came from one sample that was sequenced in a study of shared T cell receptors in the human thymus listed by TCRdb under 2021. Libraries were built with the immunoSEQ multiplex PCR assay. This immuneACCESS table, as held by TCRdb, lists in-frame sequences with V and J called but not all clones. Of the missing ones, under half trace to an unresolved V gene in checked studies; the others have no known cause. A total of 500,000 to 750,000 clones appear in this sample, roughly 88% of them only once. The ten largest account for about 0.01% of the sample. The data also belong to a second study, concerning human thymus T cells.

Source material: thymocytes. These receptors came from a boy in the first two years of life with a congenital heart defect. Donor details come from another sample of the same person, matched by shared clones.

The chain joins TRBV4-2 to TRBJ1-2; no clear D gene. Germline V gene sequence: CDR1 LGHNA, CDR2 YNFKEQ. This CDR3 contains 14 residues. Deletions cut 1 base from V and 11 bases from J, with 17 bases between. CDR3 DNA sequence: TGTGCCAGCAGCCAAGTTGGCAGGTTTAGCGGTTACACCTTC. It encodes CASSQVGRFSGYTF.

The V gene is TRBV11-2, the J gene TRBJ2-1, with 12 nucleotides matching TRBD2. The V gene end was trimmed by 4 bases and the J gene end by 5 bases; junction bases not matched to a gene: 9. CDR1 and CDR2 (germline): SGHAT, FQNNGV. This CDR3 spans 17 amino acids. The CDR3 loop reads CASSSSQGTSGHNEQFF. CDR3 DNA: TGTGCCAGCAGCTCCTCCCAAGGGACTAGCGGGCACAATGAGCAGTTCTTC.

The V gene is TRBV28, the J gene TRBJ1-1; 7 bases align to TRBD1. J was trimmed by 5 bases and V by 7 bases; bases with no gene match: 7. The germline gives CDR1 MDHEN, CDR2 SYDVKM. This CDR3 region has 13 residues. The CDR3 reads CASTRGRGTEAFF. The CDR3 nucleotides read TGTGCCAGCACTAGGGGGCGAGGAACTGAAGCTTTCTTT.

This clone has just a few counts. The chain is built from TRBV19 and TRBJ1-5; 11 nucleotides align to TRBD1. The CDR3 extends over 17 amino acids. CDR1 and CDR2 from the germline V gene are LNHDA and SQIVND (reference sequence). V was pared by 8 bases and J by 0 bases, with 9 bases of the junction left unmatched. The CDR3 DNA is TGTGCCAGTGCCCGGGACAGGGGGGGATATAGCAATCAGCCCCAGCATTTT. It encodes CASARDRGGYSNQPQHF.

The gene calls are TRBV25-1 and TRBJ1-1; D not resolved. Trimming stripped 2 bases from V and 11 bases from J, with 12 bases between. CDR1 and CDR2 from the germline V gene are MGHDK and SYGVNS. This CDR3 region has 12 residues. The CDR3 region is CASSEVGYGAFF. CDR3 nucleotides: TGTGCCAGCAGTGAAGTCGGGTATGGGGCTTTCTTT.

The chain is built from TRBV19 and TRBJ1-5; D gene unclear. The CDR3 has 16 residues. CDR1 and CDR2 from the germline V gene are LNHDA and SQIVND (reference sequence). With 4 bases removed from V and 2 bases from J, the gap between germline ends came to 15 bases. The CDR3 here is CASSSRLEKGNQPQHF. For the CDR3, the DNA is TGTGCCAGTAGTAGTCGACTCGAGAAGGGCAATCAGCCCCAGCATTTT.

This chain connects TRBV30 to TRBJ2-1, with TRBD2 identical over 10 bases. Germline CDR1 is GTSNPN and CDR2 is SVGIG (reference sequence). The CDR3 is 17 residues long. The junction had 10 bases not matched to a gene; V was cut back by 1 base and J by 4 bases. CDR3 sequence (DNA): TGTGCCTGGAGTGAAGCGGGAGGGCGTGGGGCTTACAATGAGCAGTTCTTC. This sequence encodes CAWSEAGGRGAYNEQFF.

This sequence joins TRBV15 and TRBJ1-4; a weak D match, TRBD1 (6 bases). The CDR3 loop spans 17 amino acids. The V gene lost 2 bases and the J gene lost 0 bases, with 13 bases spanning the gap. Germline CDR1 reads LNHNV; CDR2 reads YYDKDF (reference sequence). The CDR3 DNA sequence: TGTGCCACCAGCAGACGTGACAGGACCTCAACTAATGAAAAACTGTTTTTT. It translates to CATSRRDRTSTNEKLFF.

This chain's CDR3 is CASSQGLRQDGTEAFF. Here the CDR3 DNA reads TGTGCCAGCAGCCAAGGCCTAAGGCAGGATGGCACTGAAGCTTTCTTT. The V call is TRBV14, the J call TRBJ1-1; unclear D gene. Germline CDR1 SGHDN, CDR2 FVKESK. The CDR3 sequence is 16 residues long. V lost 1 base, J lost 4 bases, and 16 bases lay in between.

V usage is TRBV4-2 and J usage is TRBJ2-3, with 8 bases aligning to TRBD2. The trim removed 5 bases at V and 4 bases at J, leaving 17 bases unmatched. The germline V gene encodes CDR1 LGHNA and CDR2 YNFKEQ. This CDR3 contains 18 residues. The CDR3 sequence is CASSEASGSPPPADTQYF. CDR3 DNA: TGTGCCAGCAGCGAAGCCAGCGGGAGCCCCCCCCCAGCAGATACGCAGTATTTT.

J is TRBJ2-7 and V is TRBV7-2; a possible D gene is TRBD2 (5 bases). Trimming removed 1 base at V and 1 base at J, with 11 bases between. Germline CDR1 SGHTA, CDR2 FQGNSA. The CDR3 sequence is 15 residues long. CDR3 in amino acids: CASSLGKRSSYEQYF. In DNA form, the CDR3 reads TGTGCCAGCAGCTTAGGCAAGCGGAGTTCCTACGAGCAGTACTTC.

This clone was recorded a few times. The DNA of the CDR3 is TGTGCCAGCAGCCAAGTAGGAGCGAACACTGAAGCTTTCTTT. It is translated as CASSQVGANTEAFF. The chain combines TRBV14 with TRBJ1-1; no reliable D call. Looked up from germline, CDR1 is SGHDN and CDR2 is FVKESK. Trimming pared 1 base from V and 1 base from J, leaving 7 bases between. The length of the CDR3 is 14 residues.

V is TRBV7-9 and J is TRBJ1-2; D not resolved. Trimming removed 5 bases from V and 10 bases from J, with 14 bases in between. The CDR3 length is 12 residues. The V gene's germline CDR1 is SEHNR and CDR2 FQNEAQ (reference sequence). Here the CDR3 DNA reads TGTGCCAGCAGCACCGGAGGAGAGGACTACACCTTC. Amino acid sequence: CASSTGGEDYTF.

J is TRBJ1-3 and V is TRBV28; D gene unclear. Trimming left V 3 bases short and J 0 bases short, with 6 bases between. Germline V gene data show CDR1 as MDHEN and CDR2 as SYDVKM. The CDR3 has 14 amino acids. CDR3 residues: CASSFISSGNTIYF. The CDR3, as DNA: TGTGCCAGCAGTTTCATCAGCTCTGGAAACACCATATATTTT.

V usage is TRBV29-1 and J usage is TRBJ1-1, with 12 bases lining up with TRBD1. Germline lookup yields CDR1 SQVTM and CDR2 ANQGSEA. V dropped 7 bases and J dropped 5; count of bases not matched to a gene: 11. The CDR3 loop spans 15 amino acids. The CDR3 reads CSAKGTGGGWTEAFF. The CDR3 DNA is TGCAGCGCGAAAGGGACAGGGGGCGGATGGACTGAAGCTTTCTTT.

The table lists this clone with a count of one. The chain employs TRBV2 and TRBJ2-7, with 8 positions matching TRBD1. This CDR3 has 16 residues. Germline loops: CDR1 SNHLY, CDR2 FYNNEI. V shed 5 bases and J 0 bases; nucleotides not matched to a gene: 9. The CDR3 spells CASSIRDRSSSYEQYF. The DNA for the CDR3 is TGTGCCAGCAGTATTCGGGACAGGTCCTCCTCCTACGAGCAGTACTTC.

This chain links TRBV4-1 with TRBJ2-2, with 8 bases lining up with TRBD2. CDR3 length equals 16 residues. Per germline, CDR1 MGHRA and CDR2 YSYEKL. Germline trimming cut 3 bases from V and 6 bases from J; bases unmatched to any gene: 9. The CDR3 DNA follows: TGCGCCAGCAGCCATGATTTGACTAGCGCAGCCGGGGAGCTGTTTTTT. Its protein product is CASSHDLTSAAGELFF.

This clone was observed once. This chain joins TRBV5-6 and TRBJ2-3; 16 bases align to TRBD2. With 4 bases clipped from V and 5 bases from J, the junction kept 13 bases outside the gene matches. From germline, CDR1 is SGHDT and CDR2 YYEEEE. This CDR3 spans 19 amino acids. This chain's CDR3 is CASSRGMGTSGRAGDTQYF. CDR3 sequence (DNA): TGTGCCAGCAGCCGCGGCATGGGGACTAGCGGGAGGGCCGGAGATACGCAGTATTTT. The whole variable domain, remainder taken from reference TRBV5-6 and TRBJ2-3, is DAGVTQSPTHLIKTRGQQVTLRCSPKSGHDTVSWYQQALGQGPQFIFQYYEEEERQRGNFPDRFSGHQFPNYSSELNVNALLLGDSALYLCASSRGMGTSGRAGDTQYFGPGTRLTVL.

The chain recombines TRBV4-1 with TRBJ2-2, with D uncertain. The V gene's germline CDR1 is MGHRA and CDR2 YSYEKL. V was cut by 0 bases and J by 6 bases, with 14 bases left in between. The CDR3 has 16 amino acids. CDR3: CASSQDWLVPPGELFF. CDR3 sequence (DNA): TGCGCCAGCAGCCAAGATTGGTTAGTTCCACCCGGGGAGCTGTTTTTT.